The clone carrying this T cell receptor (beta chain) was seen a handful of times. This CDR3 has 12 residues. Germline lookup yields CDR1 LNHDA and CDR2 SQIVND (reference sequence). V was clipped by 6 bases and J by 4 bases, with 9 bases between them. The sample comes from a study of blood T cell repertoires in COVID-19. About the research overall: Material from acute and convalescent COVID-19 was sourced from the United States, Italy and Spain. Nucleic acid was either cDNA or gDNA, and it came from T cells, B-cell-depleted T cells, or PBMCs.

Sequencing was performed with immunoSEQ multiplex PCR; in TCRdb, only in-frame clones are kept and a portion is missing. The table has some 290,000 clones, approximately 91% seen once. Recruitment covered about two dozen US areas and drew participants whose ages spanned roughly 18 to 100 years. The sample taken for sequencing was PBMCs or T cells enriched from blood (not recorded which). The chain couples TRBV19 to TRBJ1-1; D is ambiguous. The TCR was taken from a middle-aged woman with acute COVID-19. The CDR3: CASREGVTEAFF. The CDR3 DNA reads TGTGCCAGTAGAGAGGGAGTCACTGAAGCTTTCTTT. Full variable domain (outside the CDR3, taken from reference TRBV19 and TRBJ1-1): DGGITQSPKYLFRKEGQNVTLSCEQNLNHDAMYWYRQDPGQGLRLIYYSQIVNDFQKGDIAEGYSVSREKKESFPLTVTSAQKNPTAFYLCASREGVTEAFFGQGTRLTVV.